One sample yielded the 8 T cell receptor beta chains listed below, sequenced in a study of T-cell memory formation after mild COVID-19. TCRdb independently ran MiXCR on the 5' RACE reads; one entry per CDR3 protein. The table includes approximately 50,000 distinct CDR3 sequences, less than 15% detected once. Sequencing was done on a sample of PBMCs or a T cell subset sorted from them (not recorded which). These receptor sequences come from a man between 18 and 29 years old who had mild COVID-19 (a few samples of this study predate the infection). Cell type and time point are not known.

This clonotype was recorded at least ten times. This CDR3 reads CASSHGTTDTQYF. DNA for the CDR3: TGCGCCAGCAGCCACGGGACCACAGATACGCAGTATTTT. V gene TRBV4-3 combines with J gene TRBJ2-3; D may be TRBD1 or TRBD2 (5 bases each). Per germline, CDR1 LGHNA and CDR2 YSLEER. The V and J ends lost 3 bases and 2 bases respectively, with 6 bases between them. The CDR3 length is 13 residues.

Only a few counts were recorded for this clonotype. The CDR3 spells CASSVEGARNEQFF. The CDR3 DNA reads TGTGCCAGCAGCGTGGAGGGGGCTCGCAATGAGCAGTTCTTC. The chain is built from TRBV9 and TRBJ2-1; D perhaps matches TRBD1 (7 bases). Germline CDR1 SGDLS, CDR2 YYNGEE. The CDR3 length is 14 residues. V dropped 2 bases and J dropped 6 bases, with 12 bases sitting between them.

The rearrangement joins TRBV4-3 to TRBJ2-3; D is unresolved. Germline V lookup: CDR1 LGHNA, CDR2 YSLEER. V dropped 5 bases and J dropped 6 bases, with 12 bases sitting between them. The CDR3 loop spans 13 amino acids. CDR3 in amino acids: CASSLRLEDTQYF. The CDR3 coding sequence is TGCGCCAGCAGCTTGAGGTTGGAGGATACGCAGTATTTT.

The rearrangement uses TRBV4-2 and TRBJ1-4; TRBD1 matches at 9 bases. The CDR3 runs 15 residues. Per the germline V gene, CDR1 is LGHNA and CDR2 is YNFKEQ. With V trimmed by 1 base and J by 8 bases, 5 bases remained unmatched. The CDR3 nucleotides read TGTGCCAGCAGCCAAGGGGGGACAGGGAGCGAAAAACTGTTTTTT. This sequence encodes CASSQGGTGSEKLFF.

The sample holds many counts of this clonotype. V gene TRBV7-9 combines with J gene TRBJ1-6, with 9 bases that match TRBD1. The CDR3 contains 15 residues. V lost 5 bases and J lost 6; bases outside the gene matches: 5. Germline CDR1 is SEHNR and CDR2 is FQNEAQ (reference sequence). This CDR3 is CASSLRDRANSPLHF. For the CDR3, the DNA is TGTGCCAGCAGCCTCCGGGACAGGGCTAATTCACCCCTCCACTTT. Together with reference TRBV7-9 and TRBJ1-6, the CDR3 gives the full variable domain: DTGVSQNPRHKITKRGQNVTFRCDPISEHNRLYWYRQTLGQGPEFLTYFQNEAQLEKSRLLSDRFSAERPKGSFSTLEIQRTEQGDSAMYLCASSLRDRANSPLHFGNGTRLTVT.

This clonotype showed up many times. V and J are TRBV3-1 and TRBJ2-4; possibly TRBD1 or TRBD2 for D (5 bases each). In germline, CDR1 is LGHDT, CDR2 YNNKEL (reference sequence). Trimming cost V 2 bases and J 5 bases, with 10 bases left between them. The CDR3 sequence is 14 residues long. The CDR3 region is CASSQRDGENIQYF. For the CDR3, the DNA is TGTGCCAGCAGCCAACGGGACGGAGAAAACATTCAGTACTTC.

V and J are TRBV4-3 and TRBJ2-1, with 8 bases identical to TRBD1. Germline V gene data show CDR1 as LGHNA and CDR2 as YSLEER. J was trimmed by 8 bases and V by 4 bases; bases with no gene match: 10. This CDR3 is 15 amino acids long. The CDR3 bases are TGCGCCAGCAGCCCTTTCGGGACAGGAAGGTATGAGCAGTTCTTC. Protein sequence: CASSPFGTGRYEQFF.

The chain recombines TRBV15 with TRBJ2-3, with no clear D. The CDR3 is 15 amino acids. Germline CDR1 LNHNV, CDR2 YYDKDF (reference sequence). V lost 0 bases, J lost 3 bases, and 10 bases lay in between. CDR3 protein: CATSRDGLVTDTQYF. For the CDR3, the DNA is TGTGCCACCAGCAGAGATGGGCTAGTTACAGATACGCAGTATTTT.